Listed below are T cell receptor beta chains from one sample, sequenced in a study of blood T cell repertoires in COVID-19. Profiled with immunoSEQ multiplex PCR; TCRdb holds only in-frame clones, not every one. The table has about 280,000 clones, around nine tenths seen once; the top ten hold over 8%. The sequencing sample was made of peripheral blood. The source of these receptors is a man aged 35 to 55 with active or convalescent COVID-19. CDR3s include the opening cysteine and the closing phenylalanine or tryptophan. D genes are given only for firm matches. Clone size appears in some rows only: once, few, many, or a class for an expanded clone.

.,TRBV3-1/TRBV3-2,TRBJ2-5,TRBD1,TGTGCCAGCAGCCTAGGGACAGGGGGAAAAGAGACCCAGTACTTC,CASSLGTGGKETQYF
.,TRBV3-1/TRBV3-2,TRBJ2-7,.,TGTGCCAGCAGCCAACCCCCCTCCGAGCAGTACTTC,CASSQPPSEQYF
.,TRBV27,TRBJ2-3,TRBD2,TGTGCCAGCAGTTTGGGACTAGCGGCTAGCACAGATACGCAGTATTTT,CASSLGLAASTDTQYF
.,TRBV7-9,TRBJ1-2,.,TGTGCCAGCAGCTTAGATCCAGGGGACTATGGCTACACCTTC,CASSLDPGDYGYTF
.,TRBV5-1,TRBJ2-1,TRBD2,TGCGCCAGCAGCTTGGATGGGACTAGCGGCGTAGGGGAGCAGTTCTTC,CASSLDGTSGVGEQFF
.,TRBV5-1,TRBJ2-3,.,TGCGCCAGCAGCTTGGGTGGGTGGGGCGCGACAGATACGCAGTATTTT,CASSLGGWGATDTQYF
.,TRBV2,TRBJ1-4,.,TGTGCCAGCAGTGAGCAGGGACTTATGGAAAAACTGTTTTTT,CASSEQGLMEKLFF
once,TRBV7-6,TRBJ2-2,.,TGTGCCAGCAGCCCCGTGTCAGGGACGAACACCGGGGAGCTGTTTTTT,CASSPVSGTNTGELFF
.,TRBV10-3,TRBJ1-1,.,TGTGCCATCAGTGCGGGGGGCCCGTGGGGAGGAGCTTTCTTT,CAISAGGPWGGAFF
.,TRBV5-1,TRBJ1-4,.,TGCGCCAGCAGCTTGGAGGACAGCGGTAATGAAAAACTGTTTTTT,CASSLEDSGNEKLFF
.,TRBV2,TRBJ1-4,.,TGTGCCAGCAGGGACAGACTGAATGAAAAACTGTTTTTT,CASRDRLNEKLFF
few,TRBV24-1,TRBJ2-3,.,TGTGCCACCGAAGGGGGAGGCACAGATACGCAGTATTTT,CATEGGGTDTQYF
.,TRBV29-1,TRBJ2-1,.,TGCAGCGTTGAAGGGGCCCCAATTGAGCAGTTCTTC,CSVEGAPIEQFF
.,TRBV5-1,TRBJ2-2,TRBD1,TGCGCCAGCAGCTTTTATCAGACAGGGGGGAGCCCCACCGGGGAGCTGTTTTTT,CASSFYQTGGSPTGELFF
.,TRBV15,TRBJ2-1,TRBD2,TGTGCCACCAGCAGGGGGCGGGGTAGCGGGAGTTGGAATGAGCAGTTCTTC,CATSRGRGSGSWNEQFF
.,TRBV12-3/TRBV12-4,TRBJ2-1,TRBD2,TGTGCCAGCAGCCTAGCGGATGAGCAGTTCTTC,CASSLADEQFF
.,TRBV2,TRBJ2-1,TRBD2,TGTGCCAGCAGTGTAGCGGGAGAAGCGAATGAGCAGTTCTTC,CASSVAGEANEQFF
few,TRBV9,TRBJ1-5,TRBD1,TGTGCCAGCAACACGGGACAGGGAAACCAGCCCCAGCATTTT,CASNTGQGNQPQHF
.,TRBV6-6,TRBJ1-2,.,TGTGCCAGCAACCCACAGGGTGATAGCTATGGCTACACCTTC,CASNPQGDSYGYTF
few,TRBV6-4,TRBJ2-7,TRBD2,TGTGCCAGCAGCCCCACTAGCGGGATGCCTAGCGAGCAGTACTTC,CASSPTSGMPSEQYF
.,TRBV30,TRBJ1-5,TRBD1,TGTGTGGGACAGCATCAGCCCCAGCATTTT,CVGQHQPQHF
.,TRBV7-3,TRBJ2-7,.,TGTGCCAGCAGCCCCAGTGCGGGATACGAGCAGTACTTC,CASSPSAGYEQYF
.,TRBV5-4,TRBJ1-2,.,TGTGCCAGCAGCTTGGTGGGGGGGACCGGCTATGGCTACACCTTC,CASSLVGGTGYGYTF
.,TRBV5-6,TRBJ1-2,.,TGTGCCAGCAGCTTGGAAGGGGATCGAGGCTACACCTTC,CASSLEGDRGYTF
.,TRBV27,TRBJ1-2,.,TGTGCCAGCAGTTTAGGAGTAGGGGCGGTTAACTATGGCTACACCTTC,CASSLGVGAVNYGYTF
.,TRBV2,TRBJ2-1,TRBD1,TGTGCCAGTAGACAGGGTTCGTGGTACGAGCAGTTCTTC,CASRQGSWYEQFF
.,TRBV19,TRBJ1-2,TRBD1,TGTGCCAGTAGTAAGGGGGCCGACTATGGCTACACCTTC,CASSKGADYGYTF
.,TRBV11-2,TRBJ1-5,.,TGTGCCAGCAGCTTACAGGGGTTTGATAGCAATCAGCCCCAGCATTTT,CASSLQGFDSNQPQHF
.,TRBV7-9,TRBJ2-7,TRBD2,TGTGCCAGCGGGGGACTAGCCCACGAGCAGTACTTC,CASGGLAHEQYF
.,TRBV18,TRBJ2-3,.,TGTGCCAGCTCTGTGGGGCAATTAGGCACAGATACGCAGTATTTT,CASSVGQLGTDTQYF
.,TRBV5-1,TRBJ1-2,TRBD1,TGCGCCAGCAGCTTCACAGGGGGACTATTGGATGGCTACACCTTC,CASSFTGGLLDGYTF
.,TRBV5-1,TRBJ2-7,.,TGCGCCAGCAGCTTACTAGGGCCGGCCTACGAGCAGTACTTC,CASSLLGPAYEQYF
.,TRBV3-1/TRBV3-2,TRBJ1-6,TRBD1,TGTGCCAGCAGCCAACCCGACAGGGACCGCTCACCCCTCCACTTT,CASSQPDRDRSPLHF
.,TRBV6-2/TRBV6-3,TRBJ2-7,TRBD2,TGTGCCAGCACCCCAACTAGCGGGGGCGAGCAGTACTTC,CASTPTSGGEQYF
.,TRBV29-1,TRBJ2-7,TRBD1,TGCAGCTTTACAGGGGGTAACGAGCAGTACTTC,CSFTGGNEQYF
.,TRBV28,TRBJ2-7,TRBD2,TGTGCCACAGGTTGGGCGGGAGGGCCTTCCTACGAGCAGTACTTC,CATGWAGGPSYEQYF
.,TRBV5-1,TRBJ2-2,.,TGCGCCAGCAGCTTCGGAGGGGTCGGAACCGGGGAGCTGTTTTTT,CASSFGGVGTGELFF
.,TRBV5-4,TRBJ1-2,TRBD1,TGTGCCAGCAGCAGTGGACAGGTTGGCTACACCTTC,CASSSGQVGYTF
.,TRBV12-5,TRBJ2-2,TRBD2,TGTGCTAGTGGCCTTCAGCGGGGGAGGGAGCTGTTTTTT,CASGLQRGRELFF
.,TRBV28,TRBJ2-1,.,TGTGCCAGCAGTTGGGGCATAAACAATGAGCAGTTCTTC,CASSWGINNEQFF
once,TRBV7-3,TRBJ2-1,TRBD1,TGTGCCAGCAGCTTAGGGGGACAGGTCAATGAGCAGTTCTTC,CASSLGGQVNEQFF
.,TRBV7-6,TRBJ2-2,TRBD1,TGTGCCAGCAGCTTCGGGCAGGGGGCCTATGGCGGGGAGCTGTTTTTT,CASSFGQGAYGGELFF
.,TRBV7-6,TRBJ1-1,.,TGTGCCAGCAGCTTAGACCTTTCGCGCCCGCCGAACACTGAAGCTTTCTTT,CASSLDLSRPPNTEAFF
.,TRBV6-1,TRBJ1-3,.,TGTGCCAGCAGTGAAGTTCCAACTGGAAACACCATATATTTT,CASSEVPTGNTIYF
once,TRBV6-5,TRBJ1-5,.,TGTGCCAGCAGCCAGGGTTCCCGAAATCAGCCCCAGCATTTT,CASSQGSRNQPQHF
.,TRBV7-6,TRBJ2-7,TRBD2,TGTGCCAGCAGCCCGGGACTAGCGGGAGAGGAGCAGTACTTC,CASSPGLAGEEQYF
.,TRBV6-5,TRBJ2-1,TRBD2,TGTGCCAGCAGGGGGGAGGGCTCCTACAATGAGCAGTTCTTC,CASRGEGSYNEQFF
.,TRBV5-1,TRBJ1-6,.,TGCGCCAGCAGCTTGGCCGGTGAGACAGGTTGGTCACCCCTCCACTTT,CASSLAGETGWSPLHF
.,TRBV7-9,TRBJ2-7,.,TGTGCCAGCAGCTTACTTCCTCAATCCACAGACAGTTACGAGCAGTACTTC,CASSLLPQSTDSYEQYF
.,TRBV5-4,TRBJ2-1,TRBD2,TGTGCCAGCAGTGGGGCTAGCGGGGGATCTTACAATGAGCAGTTCTTC,CASSGASGGSYNEQFF
.,TRBV4-1,TRBJ1-2,.,TGCGCCAGCAGCGACAAAGGGGACAATAACTATGGCTACACCTTC,CASSDKGDNNYGYTF
.,TRBV6-5,TRBJ1-5,.,TGTGCCACCGTGACATCCTATAGCAATCAGCCCCAGCATTTT,CATVTSYSNQPQHF
.,TRBV18,TRBJ2-1,.,TGTGCCAGCTCACCACTGGTAGCACGCTCCTACAATGAGCAGTTCTTC,CASSPLVARSYNEQFF
.,TRBV29-1,TRBJ2-1,TRBD2,TGCAGCGTTAACGGGGGGGCCGGATCGGAGCAGTTCTTC,CSVNGGAGSEQFF